The subject of this entry is one T cell receptor beta chain. Its target is not known. The data originate from a study of T cell responses to AZD1222 COVID-19 vaccine. The CDR3 runs to 14 residues. V was pared by 3 bases and J by 5 bases, with 6 bases of the junction left unmatched. The germline V gene has CDR1 KGHSH and CDR2 LQKENI. Study-wide findings and caveats: Vaccine-associated CD4 TCRs spanned spike, dominant at 160-218 and 743-854.

Profiled with immunoSEQ multiplex PCR; TCRdb holds only in-frame clones, not every one. This sample yields about 140,000 clones, of which around 91% are seen a single time; about 1.5% belongs to the top ten. This specimen consisted of peripheral blood, obtained on day 0 of AZD1222 vaccination. The TCR comes from an adult in good health. The chain couples TRBV18 to TRBJ1-1; TRBD1 matches 7 bases. CDR3: CASSPDRVNTEAFF. DNA for the CDR3: TGTGCCAGCTCACCCGACAGGGTAAATACTGAAGCTTTCTTT.